This T cell receptor (beta chain) was recorded in a study of graft-versus-host responses after intestinal transplantation. Processed graft tissue released its intraepithelial and lamina propria lymphocytes. Clones were read by immunoSEQ multiplex PCR, and TCRdb kept only the in-frame ones, dropping some. The sample includes about 9,600 clones, 75% to 90% seen only once; the top ten take under 6.5%. Study results and limitations: Those patients showing graft-donor T cell macrochimerism displayed high graft-versus-host to host-versus-graft clonal ratios in allografts. Recipient-marrow GvH clones were detected, some having first appeared in ileum or blood.

A remark on this clone: Antigen: not known.

Trimming pared 6 bases from V and 4 bases from J, leaving 9 bases between. The CDR3 runs to 13 residues. The V gene's germline CDR1 is MRHNA and CDR2 SNTAGT. The sequenced sample was ileum tissue, obtained roughly 110 weeks after intestinal transplantation. The TCR sequence derives from a human patient who received an intestinal transplant, so some T cells may come from the graft donor. This chain connects TRBV6-4 to TRBJ2-2; D is unresolved. The CDR3 DNA is TGTGCCAGCAGCATTGAGTCCACCGGGGAGCTGTTTTTT. Translation gives CASSIESTGELFF.